These T cell receptor beta chains were read from a single sample in a study of Ad26.COV2.S vaccination and SARS-CoV-2 variants. Sequencing used immunoSEQ multiplex PCR; TCRdb keeps in-frame clones, though not all of them. This sample has roughly 380,000 clones; 92% occur once, and the top ten carry 3.9%. The source material was peripheral blood, sampled after recovery from COVID-19. The source is a human donor who had recovered from COVID-19. CDR3s leave out the opening cysteine and the closing phenylalanine or tryptophan.

v_gene	CDR3aa
TRBV3-1/TRBV3-2	ASSRGGTGELF
TRBV5-1	ASSLDSPGLGGGETQY
TRBV29-1	SVKTSGYEQY
TRBV28	ASSLMVSVSGGYT
TRBV5-4	ASSLPSGGGDTQY
TRBV19	ASGVKGAPRSSGNTIY
TRBV20-1	SAVQGTEAF
TRBV19	ASDDRGLTQPQH
TRBV6-4	ASSLGTGELF
TRBV6-2/TRBV6-3	ASSYGAGTEAF
TRBV27	ASSTFRQRAYNSPLH
TRBV19	ASTLGQLNYGYT
TRBV10-2	ASSDGQGYNGYT
TRBV6-1	ASSELGTGELF
TRBV15	ATSNKDRAYGYT
TRBV13	ASSSLGQAFPYEQY
TRBV12-5	ASGPMIAGAGQPQH
TRBV6-2/TRBV6-3	ASSITRVGSSYEQY
TRBV27	ASRGGRTANTGPNQPQH
TRBV6-5	ASSRRTEAF
TRBV4-3	ASSQGQQATEAF
TRBV9	ASSATGRSSTDTQY
TRBV7-8	ASSLWTSGGIEQY
TRBV7-2	ASSFRGPGNEQY
TRBV6-2/TRBV6-3	ASSPRQELNTEAF
TRBV4-3	ASSQDTGVDEAF
TRBV19	ASSIFQADSPLH
TRBV4-2	ASSQEGGTLYGYT
TRBV5-1	ASSWRPTDESGELF
TRBV19	ASSNRYRDRDNEKLF
TRBV6-6	ASSYPGQVNTGELF
TRBV7-3	ASSLMLAEQETQY
TRBV24-1	ATSDSRGPTDTQY
TRBV11-2	ASSHRSGSLVSGNTIY
TRBV29-1	SVAPKETQY
TRBV7-8	ASSPGGGDTDTQY
TRBV11-2	ASSYRVIGADTQY
TRBV27	ASSFTPDKNYGYT
TRBV18	ASQHPQETQY
TRBV2	ASSEAGPRDYGYT
TRBV12-3/TRBV12-4	ASRTDSHNEQF
TRBV18	ASSQQGARNQPQH
TRBV3-1/TRBV3-2	ASSQEGTMNTEAF
TRBV4-1	ASSQTGSGNQPQH
TRBV6-4	ASSERQGTDTQY
TRBV9	ASSVVGGGNSPLH
TRBV14	ASSQDGHMNTEAF
TRBV15	ATSSKRKIAGASSDTQY
TRBV20-1	SAPRPRGYT
TRBV10-3	AISEVLAGGPDTQY
TRBV9	ASSADWGGNYGYT
TRBV6-6	ASSYGQEANVLT
TRBV5-1	ASSSPQGGSTEAF
TRBV20-1	SARETQGQY
TRBV19	ASSMDSNQPQH
TRBV10-3	AITPTEGTDTQY
TRBV18	AGRAATNEKLF
TRBV10-1	ASSDLRGRAF
TRBV10-3	AISSPGDEAYGYT
TRBV5-4	ASSLNYYEQY